What follows are 25 T cell receptor beta chains derived from one specimen sequenced in a study of cytomegalovirus exposure and HLA in healthy donors. With 60 Vbeta and 13 Jbeta primers, the PCR was carried out. Clones were read by immunoSEQ multiplex PCR, and TCRdb kept only the in-frame ones, dropping some. The sample has under 200,000 clones, roughly 70% seen once; the top ten hold over 1.5%. Sequenced input: PBMCs. All receptors come from a woman aged 25 to 39 in good health and CMV-seronegative.

The V gene is TRBV5-4, the J gene TRBJ1-1, with D unclear. CDR1 is SGHNT, CDR2 YYREEE, per germline (reference sequence). The CDR3 length is 13 residues. V lost 7 bases to trimming and J lost 6 bases, with 16 bases between them. This chain's CDR3 is CASSRSAVAEAFF. CDR3 DNA: TGTGCCAGCTCGAGGTCGGCGGTCGCTGAAGCTTTCTTT.

To note about this clone: At one end, the junction sequence differs from germline, possibly due to a read error. The genes are TRBV7-8 and TRBJ2-7; TRBD2 is a possible D gene (6 bases). The germline CDR1 and CDR2 sequences are SGHVS and FQNEAQ. The CDR3 consists of 12 residues. Written as DNA, the CDR3 is TGTGCCAGCAGCCCCGACAGTGGCGGGGTCAGCTTC. It encodes CASSPDSGGVSF.

J is TRBJ1-4 and V is TRBV27; D uncertain. The CDR3 is 16 residues long. V was trimmed by 10 bases and J by 4 bases, leaving 22 bases between them. The germline V gene encodes CDR1 MNHEY and CDR2 SMNVEV (reference sequence). The CDR3 reads CATLATRIYINEKLFF. The CDR3 DNA is TGTGCCACACTAGCTACTAGGATCTATATTAATGAAAAACTGTTTTTT.

The J gene is TRBJ2-7, the V gene TRBV28; tentative D call: TRBD1 (5 bases). Germline assignment: CDR1 MDHEN and CDR2 SYDVKM. The CDR3 runs 16 residues. V shed 2 bases and J shed 2 bases, with 16 bases lying between them. The CDR3 DNA follows: TGTGCCAGCAGTTTACTTGACGGACAAGTGGCCTACGAGCAGTACTTC. Translation: CASSLLDGQVAYEQYF.

The V call is TRBV18, the J call TRBJ1-2; tentative D call: TRBD1 (6 bases). Trimming left V 3 bases short and J 2 bases short, with 22 bases between. The CDR3 is 18 residues long. The germline CDR1 and CDR2 sequences are KGHSH and LQKENI. CDR3 in amino acids: CASSPLISLQGQNYGYTF. The CDR3 DNA sequence: TGTGCCAGCTCACCTTTGATTAGCCTTCAGGGGCAAAACTATGGCTACACCTTC.

The CDR3 sequence is CASSYSIRGPYMNTEAFF. The CDR3 nucleotides read TGTGCCAGCAGTTACTCGATCAGGGGACCTTATATGAACACTGAAGCTTTCTTT. This chain connects TRBV6-7 to TRBJ1-1; the D gene is possibly TRBD1 (6 bases). TRBV6-7 is identified as an open reading frame with a role that is uncertain. V shed 0 bases and J shed 0 bases, with 17 bases lying between them. There are 18 residues in the CDR3.

This clone was seen a few times. The rearrangement links TRBV19 to TRBJ1-1; D unclear. CDR1 is LNHDA and CDR2 is SQIVND in the germline V gene (reference sequence). Trimming took off 1 base at V and 7 bases at J, with 10 bases between the two ends. This CDR3 has 13 amino acids. CDR3 nucleotide sequence: TGTGCCAGTAGTATAGCGACATCCCGTGAAGCTTTCTTT. Its protein product is CASSIATSREAFF.

This clone was seen a handful of times. The chain carries TRBV7-9 and TRBJ1-5, with D perhaps matching TRBD1 (6 bases). The CDR3 sequence is 18 residues long. With 5 bases removed from V and 3 bases from J, the gap between germline ends came to 23 bases. Germline V gene lookup returns CDR1 SEHNR and CDR2 FQNEAQ (reference sequence). In nucleotides, the CDR3 is TGTGCCAGCAGCCAAGCCCTGGGGACACCTTCTTCCAATCAGCCCCAGCATTTT. Its translation is CASSQALGTPSSNQPQHF.

The chain carries TRBV4-3 and TRBJ1-1; 7 positions agree with TRBD1. The CDR3 length is 13 residues. CDR1 and CDR2 from the germline V gene are LGHNA and YSLEER. With 6 bases clipped from V and 0 bases from J, the junction kept 1 base outside the gene matches. CDR3 sequence: CASRQGMNTEAFF. DNA of the CDR3: TGCGCCAGCAGACAGGGGATGAACACTGAAGCTTTCTTT.

DNA of the CDR3: TGTGCCAGCAGCTCCCTCCTGTATGAGCAGTACTTC. Translation gives CASSSLLYEQYF. This chain uses TRBV7-9 with TRBJ2-7, with D unresolved. The V end lost 4 bases, the J end lost 7 bases, and 11 bases lay between the germline ends. The CDR3 length is 12 residues. Germline V gives CDR1 SEHNR, CDR2 FQNEAQ (reference sequence).

The chain carries TRBV7-3 and TRBJ2-7, with TRBD2 matching 8 bases. CDR1 is SGHTA and CDR2 is FQGTGA in the germline V gene. The CDR3 is 15 residues long. V gave up 6 bases and J gave up 2 bases; unmatched junction bases: 9. DNA for the CDR3: TGTGCCAGCAGTCCAAGCGGGGGCCCTCCCTACGAGCAGTACTTC. Translated: CASSPSGGPPYEQYF.

The gene calls are TRBV6-6 and TRBJ2-7; D perhaps matches TRBD2 (6 bases). Between the trimmed V and J ends, which lost 2 bases and 7 bases, there was a span of 9 bases. The CDR3 has 12 amino acids. CDR1 and CDR2 from the germline V gene are MNHNY and SVGAGI (reference sequence). CDR3 sequence reads: CASSYRAGEQYF. The CDR3 bases are TGTGCCAGCAGTTACAGGGCGGGGGAGCAGTACTTC.

The V call is TRBV9, the J call TRBJ1-1; the D is unclear. This CDR3 comprises 13 residues. Trimming removed 0 bases from V and 2 bases from J, with 5 bases in between. The V gene's germline CDR1 is SGDLS and CDR2 YYNGEE. CDR3 nucleotide sequence: TGTGCCAGCAGCGTAGTAATTAACACTGAAGCTTTCTTT. Translation: CASSVVINTEAFF.

The genes are TRBV5-6 and TRBJ2-7, with D perhaps TRBD2 (7 bases). Germline V gene lookup returns CDR1 SGHDT and CDR2 YYEEEE. V was shortened by 4 bases and J by 0 bases, with 17 bases between the two germline ends. CDR3 length equals 16 residues. The CDR3 DNA reads TGTGCCAGCAGCCGCGACGGGGGGCTTTCCTCCTACGAGCAGTACTTC. Encoded protein: CASSRDGGLSSYEQYF.

The chain carries TRBV19 and TRBJ1-1, with D possibly matching TRBD1 (6 bases). V lost 6 bases and J 5 bases, leaving 22 bases between the germline ends. In germline, CDR1 is LNHDA, CDR2 SQIVND (reference sequence). There are 16 residues in the CDR3. This CDR3 reads CASRSAPGRGGTEAFF. CDR3 sequence (DNA): TGTGCCAGTAGATCAGCCCCCGGAAGGGGGGGGACTGAAGCTTTCTTT.

The rearrangement joins TRBV10-3 to TRBJ1-1; D gene uncertain. The germline gives CDR1 ENHRY, CDR2 SYGVKD. The CDR3 spans 17 residues. The germline V and J ends were trimmed by 0 bases and 1 base, with 15 bases remaining between them. The CDR3 DNA is TGTGCCATCAGTGAGTCGACTTTTGCCAGACGGAACACTGAAGCTTTCTTT. Amino acid sequence: CAISESTFARRNTEAFF.

The V and J genes are TRBV10-3 and TRBJ2-7; TRBD1 matches 8 bases. The CDR3 spans 15 residues. The V and J ends lost 6 bases and 6 bases, in that order; junction bases with no gene match: 13. CDR1 and CDR2 from the germline V gene are ENHRY and SYGVKD. CDR3 nucleotides: TGTGCCATCAGCTTGCTTGGACAGGGAGCAATCGAGCAGTACTTC. Encoded protein: CAISLLGQGAIEQYF.

J is TRBJ2-3 and V is TRBV2; 11 positions match TRBD1. The germline V gene encodes CDR1 SNHLY and CDR2 FYNNEI. The CDR3 consists of 14 residues. J gave up 5 bases and V 8 bases, and 6 bases lay outside the gene matches. CDR3 in amino acids: CASSRTGGRDTQYF. In DNA, the CDR3 is TGTGCCAGCTCACGGACAGGGGGCAGAGATACGCAGTATTTT.

The chain employs TRBV2 and TRBJ1-4, with TRBD1 identical over 7 bases. V was pared by 4 bases and J by 8 bases, with 13 bases of the junction left unmatched. Germline lookup yields CDR1 SNHLY and CDR2 FYNNEI. CDR3 length equals 16 residues. The CDR3 reads CASSGNRQGRGEKLFF. The CDR3 DNA follows: TGTGCCAGCAGTGGGAACCGACAGGGAAGAGGGGAAAAACTGTTTTTT.

The J gene is TRBJ2-5, the V gene TRBV5-1, with TRBD2 as a possible D gene (6 bases). The length of the CDR3 is 13 residues. Trimming took off 5 bases at V and 11 bases at J, with 19 bases between the two ends. The germline V gene has CDR1 SGHRS and CDR2 YFSETQ. The CDR3 here is CASRLARGEEQYF. CDR3 nucleotide sequence: TGCGCCAGCAGACTGGCGCGGGGTGAAGAGCAGTACTTC. Using reference TRBV5-1 and TRBJ2-5 for the parts outside the CDR3, the full variable domain is KAGVTQTPRYLIKTRGQQVTLSCSPISGHRSVSWYQQTPGQGLQFLFEYFSETQRNKGNFPGRFSGRQFSNSRSEMNVSTLELGDSALYLCASRLARGEEQYFGPGTRLLVL.

The rearrangement joins TRBV19 to TRBJ1-1; no reliable D call. The V gene's germline CDR1 is LNHDA and CDR2 SQIVND (reference sequence). The CDR3 has 14 amino acids. V dropped 7 bases and J dropped 5 bases, with 17 bases sitting between them. The CDR3: CASTPWQDGTEAFF. CDR3 nucleotide sequence: TGTGCCAGTACCCCTTGGCAGGATGGGACTGAAGCTTTCTTT.

The rearrangement links TRBV7-3 to TRBJ2-1, with a weak D call TRBD1 (7 bases). Per germline, CDR1 SGHTA and CDR2 FQGTGA. The ends were cut back, 5 bases at V and 2 bases at J, with 19 bases in the middle. The CDR3 is 17 amino acids. CDR3 coding DNA: TGTGCCAGCAGCCGAATAGGGGGCAGGGAGGCCTACAATGAGCAGTTCTTC. This sequence encodes CASSRIGGREAYNEQFF.

This chain uses TRBV15 with TRBJ2-5, with D maybe TRBD1 (5 bases). The CDR3 contains 12 residues. Trimming removed 9 bases from V and 6 bases from J, with 14 bases in between. Germline V lookup: CDR1 LNHNV, CDR2 YYDKDF (reference sequence). CDR3 in amino acids: CATMDIGKTQYF. The DNA of the CDR3 is TGTGCCACAATGGACATCGGAAAGACCCAGTACTTC.

The chain has TRBV4-2 and TRBJ2-2; 8 bases align to TRBD1. After removal of 3 bases from V and 4 bases from J, the junction contained 4 bases not matched to a gene. The germline CDR1 and CDR2 sequences are LGHNA and YNFKEQ. The CDR3 is 15 amino acids. DNA of the CDR3: TGTGCCAGCAGCCAGGGACAGGTGGGCACCGGGGAGCTGTTTTTT. Its translation is CASSQGQVGTGELFF.

This chain links TRBV27 with TRBJ2-5; the match to TRBD1 covers 7 bases. With 4 bases clipped from V and 5 bases from J, the junction kept 7 bases outside the gene matches. The CDR3 consists of 14 residues. Germline V gene sequence: CDR1 MNHEY, CDR2 SMNVEV (reference sequence). The CDR3 DNA is TGTGCCAGCAGTTGGGGACAGCTGGGGGAGACCCAGTACTTC. Translation: CASSWGQLGETQYF.